A single sample is the source of the 22 T cell receptor beta chains below, sequenced in a study of CD8 T cells in ankylosing spondylitis. Their target antigens are unknown. Findings of the study overall: Apparently characteristic of ankylosing spondylitis blood was a TCR beta motif (about 8 highly homologous variants).

TCRdb ran MiXCR on the 5' RACE reads and lists one entry per CDR3 protein. The sample includes a few hundred thousand distinct CDR3 sequences, 20% to 25% of them seen just once. Sequencing input: blood, either unsorted or a sorted T cell fraction (not recorded which). Receptors originate from a male donor with ankylosing spondylitis.

The rearrangement uses TRBV2 and TRBJ2-5; the D gene is possibly TRBD2 (6 bases). The V gene lost 7 bases and the J gene lost 1 base, with 13 bases spanning the gap. The CDR3 totals 14 residues. Germline CDR1 SNHLY, CDR2 FYNNEI. In DNA, the CDR3 is TGTGCCAGCAAAGCGGGCCCCTCCCAAGAGACCCAGTACTTC. The encoded protein is CASKAGPSQETQYF.

This clonotype was found many times. V is TRBV25-1 and J is TRBJ1-1, with TRBD1 as a possible D gene (5 bases). The CDR3 spans 12 residues. V was trimmed by 6 bases and J by 5 bases, leaving 10 bases between them. Germline loops: CDR1 MGHDK, CDR2 SYGVNS. This CDR3 is CASRKRGTEAFF. The CDR3 coding sequence is TGTGCCAGCAGGAAGCGGGGGACTGAAGCTTTCTTT.

This clonotype has more than one count but fewer than ten. The chain employs TRBV11-2 and TRBJ2-7; 9 nucleotides match TRBD1. The CDR3 loop spans 15 amino acids. V shed 0 bases, J shed 5 bases, and the junction held 5 bases outside the gene matches. Germline V gives CDR1 SGHAT, CDR2 FQNNGV. The CDR3 DNA reads as TGTGCCAGCAGCTTAGACCAGACAGGGGGGCACGAGCAGTACTTC. It codes for CASSLDQTGGHEQYF.

Of note for this clonotype: Mismatch with germline at one junction end may stem from a read error. The chain uses TRBV29-1 and TRBJ2-1; 11 nucleotides match TRBD2. The CDR3 covers 15 residues. CDR1 and CDR2 (germline): SQVTM, ANQGSEA. CDR3 sequence (DNA): TGCAGCGTTGGGAGGACTAGCGGGTCCTCCAATGAGCAGTTCTTC. As protein: CSVGRTSGSSNEQFF.

The DNA for the CDR3 is TGCAGTGCTCGGACAGGGGGCTTTCAGCCCCAGCATTTT. Protein: CSARTGGFQPQHF. The rearrangement uses TRBV20-1 and TRBJ1-5, with 11 bases identical to TRBD1. CDR1 is DFQATT and CDR2 is SNEGSKA in the germline V gene (reference sequence). The CDR3 is 13 amino acids. The ends lost 5 bases at V and 6 bases at J; junction bases unmatched: 3.

This clonotype has only a few counts. Sequence at one end of the junction differs from germline and may be a read error. The chain employs TRBV7-7 and TRBJ2-1; D is ambiguous. This CDR3 is 14 amino acids long. Germline values: CDR1 SSHAT, CDR2 FNYEAQ (reference sequence). The CDR3 region has the DNA TGTGCTAGCAGCTTAGTTTCAGGAGCCGATGAGCAGTTCTTC. Its translation is CASSLVSGADEQFF.

The chain uses TRBV3-1 and TRBJ2-6; no definite D call. The germline gives CDR1 LGHDT, CDR2 YNNKEL (reference sequence). The germline V and J ends were trimmed by 0 bases and 0 bases, with 3 bases remaining between them. The CDR3 spans 15 residues. CDR3 bases: TGTGCCAGCAGCCAAGATAACTCTGGGGCCAACGTCCTGACTTTC. Its protein product is CASSQDNSGANVLTF.

This sequence joins TRBV4-3 and TRBJ1-1; D not certain. From germline, CDR1 is LGHNA and CDR2 YSLEER. Trimming shortened V by 4 bases and J by 3 bases, and 12 bases separated the two germline ends. This CDR3 comprises 14 residues. CDR3 bases: TGCGCCAGCAGCCCGGTGGGCGGGGACACTGAAGCTTTCTTT. Amino acids: CASSPVGGDTEAFF.

This clonotype turned up a few times. V is TRBV5-1 and J is TRBJ2-3, with D perhaps TRBD2 (6 bases). The CDR3 has 20 residues. Trimming cost V 4 bases and J 2 bases, with 29 bases left between them. Germline values: CDR1 SGHRS, CDR2 YFSETQ. This CDR3 reads CASSATGTEVPDGATDTQYF. The CDR3 DNA sequence: TGCGCCAGCAGCGCAACCGGGACTGAGGTACCGGATGGGGCCACAGATACGCAGTATTTT.

J is TRBJ2-3 and V is TRBV7-9; D remains ambiguous. This CDR3 has 14 amino acids. V dropped 5 bases and J dropped 7 bases, with 16 bases sitting between them. Germline V gives CDR1 SEHNR, CDR2 FQNEAQ (reference sequence). The CDR3 is CASSQPARTNTQYF. DNA for the CDR3: TGTGCCAGCAGCCAACCCGCTCGAACGAATACGCAGTATTTT.

The chain employs TRBV20-1 and TRBJ2-3, with TRBD2 matching 9 bases. The V gene end was trimmed by 5 bases and the J gene end by 4 bases; junction bases not matched to a gene: 7. The CDR3 is 14 residues long. Germline values: CDR1 DFQATT, CDR2 SNEGSKA (reference sequence). The CDR3 sequence is CSALGAGGPDTQYF. Here the CDR3 DNA reads TGCAGTGCTTTAGGGGCGGGAGGGCCAGATACGCAGTATTTT.

The chain carries TRBV18 and TRBJ2-7; the match to TRBD2 covers 7 bases. The V gene end was trimmed by 1 base and the J gene end by 7 bases; junction bases not matched to a gene: 13. The V gene's germline CDR1 is KGHSH and CDR2 LQKENI. The CDR3 covers 16 residues. This chain's CDR3 is CASSPRLAGVAKEQYF. The CDR3 DNA sequence: TGTGCCAGCTCACCACGTCTCGCGGGAGTAGCTAAGGAGCAGTACTTC.

The V and J genes are TRBV5-1 and TRBJ1-3, with a possible D match to TRBD1 (5 bases). The germline V gene encodes CDR1 SGHRS and CDR2 YFSETQ. The CDR3 contains 17 residues. V lost 0 bases and J 2 bases, leaving 15 bases between the germline ends. This CDR3 reads CASSLELGDEPGNTIYF. CDR3 nucleotides: TGCGCCAGCAGCTTGGAATTGGGGGACGAGCCTGGAAACACCATATATTTT.

The chain carries TRBV7-2 and TRBJ1-1; D might be TRBD1 (6 bases). The V end was cut by 2 bases, the J end by 7 bases, with 11 bases between. CDR1 SGHTA and CDR2 FQGNSA come from the germline V gene. The CDR3 has 13 amino acids. CDR3: CASSLRTESEAFF. Written as DNA, the CDR3 is TGTGCCAGCAGCTTAAGGACAGAGAGTGAAGCTTTCTTT.

This clonotype turned up a few times. The chain uses TRBV27 and TRBJ2-7; D is perhaps TRBD1 (5 bases). Trimming removed 6 bases from V and 4 bases from J, with 16 bases in between. This CDR3 is built from 14 residues. Germline V lookup: CDR1 MNHEY, CDR2 SMNVEV (reference sequence). The CDR3 loop is CASRKSGLAYEQYF. In nucleotides, the CDR3 is TGTGCCAGCAGGAAATCAGGGTTGGCTTACGAGCAGTACTTC.

The sample holds a few counts of this clonotype. The chain combines TRBV11-3 with TRBJ2-7, with a tentative D call TRBD2 (6 bases). Germline V CDR1 and CDR2: SGHNT, YENEEA. Trimming removed 3 bases at V and 0 bases at J, with 12 bases between. The CDR3 is made up of 15 amino acids. CDR3 sequence (DNA): TGTGCCAGCAGCTTGACCGGGACTTCCTCCTACGAGCAGTACTTC. It translates to CASSLTGTSSYEQYF.

This clonotype has just a few counts. Written as DNA, the CDR3 is TGCGCCAGCAGCCCTCGGCGAGGGACAGTCGACGAGCAGTACTTC. This encodes CASSPRRGTVDEQYF. The chain links TRBV5-1 to TRBJ2-7; the match to TRBD1 covers 7 bases. V shed 4 bases and J 5 bases; nucleotides not matched to a gene: 12. Germline-derived CDR1 and CDR2 are SGHRS and YFSETQ. This CDR3 comprises 15 residues.

The chain combines TRBV10-3 with TRBJ2-1; perhaps TRBD1 as D (6 bases). The CDR3 spans 15 residues. Looked up from germline, CDR1 is ENHRY and CDR2 is SYGVKD. V was clipped by 6 bases and J by 1 base, with 13 bases between them. The CDR3 reads CAIRAGDGSYNEQFF. CDR3 sequence (DNA): TGTGCCATCAGAGCAGGGGACGGGTCCTACAATGAGCAGTTCTTC.

The V gene is TRBV5-1, the J gene TRBJ2-1, with 9 bases identical to TRBD2. The V segment lost 3 bases and the J segment 3 bases; nucleotides outside the gene matches: 4. Germline values: CDR1 SGHRS, CDR2 YFSETQ. CDR3 length equals 15 residues. CDR3 protein: CASSSAGGNYNEQFF. The CDR3 coding sequence is TGCGCCAGCAGCTCAGCGGGAGGAAACTACAATGAGCAGTTCTTC.

The chain joins TRBV19 to TRBJ2-7; D not resolved. V was cut by 3 bases and J by 2 bases, with 11 bases left in between. This CDR3 contains 14 residues. Germline-derived CDR1 and CDR2 are LNHDA and SQIVND (reference sequence). DNA of the CDR3: TGTGCCAGTAGTATCTATCACGGTACCTACGAGCAGTACTTC. Amino acid sequence: CASSIYHGTYEQYF.

In its sample, this clonotype was seen once. This sequence joins TRBV29-1 and TRBJ2-3, with D possibly matching TRBD2 (7 bases). This CDR3 is 13 amino acids long. The germline V gene has CDR1 SQVTM and CDR2 ANQGSEA. Trimming cost V 4 bases and J 1 base, with 9 bases left between them. This chain's CDR3 is CSVGEGGTDTQYF. The CDR3 DNA is TGCAGCGTTGGGGAGGGGGGCACAGATACGCAGTATTTT.

The sample holds a few counts of this clonotype. This rearrangement joins TRBV4-2 to TRBJ1-5; TRBD1 matches 9 bases. CDR3 length equals 15 residues. Germline V gives CDR1 LGHNA, CDR2 YNFKEQ. Trimming removed 1 base from V and 7 bases from J; junction bases left unmatched: 5. The CDR3 loop is CASSQGTGAVQPQHF. In DNA form, the CDR3 reads TGTGCCAGCAGCCAAGGGACAGGGGCGGTACAGCCCCAGCATTTT.